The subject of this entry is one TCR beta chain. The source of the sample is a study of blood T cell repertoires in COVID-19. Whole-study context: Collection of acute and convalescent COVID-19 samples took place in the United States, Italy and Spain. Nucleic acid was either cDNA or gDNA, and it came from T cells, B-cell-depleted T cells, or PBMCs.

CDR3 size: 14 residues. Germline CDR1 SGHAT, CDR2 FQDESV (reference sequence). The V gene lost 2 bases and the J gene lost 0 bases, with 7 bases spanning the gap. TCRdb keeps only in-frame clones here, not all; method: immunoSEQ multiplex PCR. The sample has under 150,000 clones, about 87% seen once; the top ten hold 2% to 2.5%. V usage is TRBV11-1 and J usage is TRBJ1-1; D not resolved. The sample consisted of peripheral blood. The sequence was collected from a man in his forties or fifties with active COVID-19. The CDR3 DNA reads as TGTGCCAGCAGCTTATTAACGGTGAACACTGAAGCTTTCTTT. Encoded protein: CASSLLTVNTEAFF.